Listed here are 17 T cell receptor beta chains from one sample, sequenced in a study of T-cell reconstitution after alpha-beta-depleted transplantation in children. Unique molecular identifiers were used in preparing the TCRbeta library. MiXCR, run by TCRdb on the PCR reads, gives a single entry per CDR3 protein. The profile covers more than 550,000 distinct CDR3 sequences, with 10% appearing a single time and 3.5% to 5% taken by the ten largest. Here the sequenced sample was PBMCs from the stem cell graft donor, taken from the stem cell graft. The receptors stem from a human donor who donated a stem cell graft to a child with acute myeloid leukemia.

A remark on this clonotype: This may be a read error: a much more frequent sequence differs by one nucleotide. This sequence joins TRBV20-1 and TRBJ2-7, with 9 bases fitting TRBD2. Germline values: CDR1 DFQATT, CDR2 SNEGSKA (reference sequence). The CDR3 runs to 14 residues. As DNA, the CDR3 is TGCAGTGCGACTATAGCGGGAGCAACCTACGAGCGGTACTTC. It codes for CSATIAGATYERYF.

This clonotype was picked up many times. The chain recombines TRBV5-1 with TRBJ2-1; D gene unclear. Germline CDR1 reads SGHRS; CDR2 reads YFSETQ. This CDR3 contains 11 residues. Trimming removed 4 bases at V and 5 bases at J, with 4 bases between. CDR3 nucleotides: TGCGCCAGCAGCAAGAACAATGAGCAGTTCTTC. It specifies CASSKNNEQFF.

The CDR3 loop is CASSLPGGLNEQFF. The CDR3, as DNA: TGTGCCAGCAGTTTACCGGGAGGGCTTAATGAGCAGTTCTTC. This chain links TRBV12-3 or TRBV12-4 with TRBJ2-1, with 8 bases aligning to TRBD2. With V trimmed by 2 bases and J by 7 bases, 4 bases remained unmatched. The CDR3 has 14 amino acids.

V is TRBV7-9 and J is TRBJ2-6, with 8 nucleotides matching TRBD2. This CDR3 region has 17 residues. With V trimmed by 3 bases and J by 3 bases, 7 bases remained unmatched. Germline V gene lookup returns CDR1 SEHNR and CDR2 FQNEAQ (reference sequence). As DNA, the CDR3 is TGTGCCAGCAGCTTTGGACTAGCCCGGAGTGGGGCCAACGTCCTGACTTTC. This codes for CASSFGLARSGANVLTF. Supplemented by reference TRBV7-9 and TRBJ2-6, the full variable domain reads DTGVSQNPRHKITKRGQNVTFRCDPISEHNRLYWYRQTLGQGPEFLTYFQNEAQLEKSRLLSDRFSAERPKGSFSTLEIQRTEQGDSAMYLCASSFGLARSGANVLTFGAGSRLTVL.

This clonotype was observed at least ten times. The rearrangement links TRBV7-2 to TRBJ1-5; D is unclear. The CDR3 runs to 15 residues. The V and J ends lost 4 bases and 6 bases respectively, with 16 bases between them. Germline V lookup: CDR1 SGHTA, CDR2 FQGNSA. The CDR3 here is CASSSNLGISQPQHF. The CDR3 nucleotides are TGTGCCAGCAGCTCTAACCTGGGGATTTCTCAGCCCCAGCATTTT.

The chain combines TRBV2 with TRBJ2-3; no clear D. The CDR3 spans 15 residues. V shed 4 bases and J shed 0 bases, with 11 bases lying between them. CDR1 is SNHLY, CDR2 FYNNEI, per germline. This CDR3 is CASSGSSPSTDTQYF. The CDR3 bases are TGTGCCAGCAGTGGGAGTAGCCCCAGCACAGATACGCAGTATTTT.

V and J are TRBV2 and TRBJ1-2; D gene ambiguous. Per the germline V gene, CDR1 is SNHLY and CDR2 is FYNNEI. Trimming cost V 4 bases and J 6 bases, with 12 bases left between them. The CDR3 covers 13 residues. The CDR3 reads CASSVVSGNGYTF. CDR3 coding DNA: TGTGCCAGCAGTGTCGTGTCGGGAAATGGCTACACCTTC.

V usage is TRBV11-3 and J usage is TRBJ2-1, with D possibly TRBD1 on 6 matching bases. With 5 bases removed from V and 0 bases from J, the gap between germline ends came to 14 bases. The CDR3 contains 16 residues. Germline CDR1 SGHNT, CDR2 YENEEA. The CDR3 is CASSPQGQSSYNEQFF. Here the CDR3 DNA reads TGTGCCAGCAGCCCACAGGGTCAGAGCTCCTACAATGAGCAGTTCTTC.

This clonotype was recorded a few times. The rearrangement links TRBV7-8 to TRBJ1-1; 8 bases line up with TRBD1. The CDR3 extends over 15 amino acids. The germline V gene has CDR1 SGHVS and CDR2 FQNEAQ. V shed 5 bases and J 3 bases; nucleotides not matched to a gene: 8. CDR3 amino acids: CASSPSPTGDTEAFF. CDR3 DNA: TGTGCCAGCAGCCCCTCCCCGACAGGGGACACTGAAGCTTTCTTT.

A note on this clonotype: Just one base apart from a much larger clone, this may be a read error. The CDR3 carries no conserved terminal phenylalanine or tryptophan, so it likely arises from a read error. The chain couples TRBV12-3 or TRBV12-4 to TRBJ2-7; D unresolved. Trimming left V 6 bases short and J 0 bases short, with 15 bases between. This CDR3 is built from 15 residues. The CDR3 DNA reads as TGTGCCAGCAGATCTCAAACGACGAGCTCCTACGAGCAGTACATC. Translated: CASRSQTTSSYEQYI.

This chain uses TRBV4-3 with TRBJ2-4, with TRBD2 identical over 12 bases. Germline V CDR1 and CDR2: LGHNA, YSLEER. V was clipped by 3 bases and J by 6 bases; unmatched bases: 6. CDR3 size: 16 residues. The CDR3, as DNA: TGCGCCAGCAGCCAGCTAGCGGGAGGGCTGGCAAACATTCAGTACTTC. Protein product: CASSQLAGGLANIQYF.

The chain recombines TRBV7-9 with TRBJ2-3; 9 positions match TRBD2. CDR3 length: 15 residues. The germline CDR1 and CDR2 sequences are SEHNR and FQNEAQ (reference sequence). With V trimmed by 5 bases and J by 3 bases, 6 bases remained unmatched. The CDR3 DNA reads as TGTGCCAGCAGCCACCCGGGACTAGCAACAGATACGCAGTATTTT. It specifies CASSHPGLATDTQYF.

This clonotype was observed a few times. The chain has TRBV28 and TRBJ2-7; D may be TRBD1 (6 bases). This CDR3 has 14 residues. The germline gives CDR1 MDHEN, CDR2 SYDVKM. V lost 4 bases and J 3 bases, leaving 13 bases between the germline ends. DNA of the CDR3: TGTGCCAGCAGTTCCCCTACAGGGATCTACGAGCAGTACTTC. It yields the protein CASSSPTGIYEQYF.

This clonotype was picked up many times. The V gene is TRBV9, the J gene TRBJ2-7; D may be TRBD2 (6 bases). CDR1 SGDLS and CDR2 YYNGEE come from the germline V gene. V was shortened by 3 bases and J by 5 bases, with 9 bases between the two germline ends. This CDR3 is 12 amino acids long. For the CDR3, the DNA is TGTGCCAGCAGCGACCGACTAGACGAGCAGTACTTC. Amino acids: CASSDRLDEQYF.

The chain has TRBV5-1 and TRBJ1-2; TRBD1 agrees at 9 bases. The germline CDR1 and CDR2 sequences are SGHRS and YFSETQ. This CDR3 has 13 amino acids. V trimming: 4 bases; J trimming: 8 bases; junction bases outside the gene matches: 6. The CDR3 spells CASSVGQGGGYTF. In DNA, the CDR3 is TGCGCCAGCAGCGTGGGACAGGGCGGCGGCTACACCTTC.

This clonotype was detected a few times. This chain's CDR3 is CASIPRVGQGRTDTQYF. CDR3 nucleotides: TGTGCCAGCATCCCCCGCGTGGGACAGGGAAGGACAGATACGCAGTATTTT. The chain joins TRBV12-3 or TRBV12-4 to TRBJ2-3; 9 bases match TRBD1. The length of the CDR3 is 17 residues. The V and J ends lost 7 bases and 3 bases, in that order; junction bases with no gene match: 14.

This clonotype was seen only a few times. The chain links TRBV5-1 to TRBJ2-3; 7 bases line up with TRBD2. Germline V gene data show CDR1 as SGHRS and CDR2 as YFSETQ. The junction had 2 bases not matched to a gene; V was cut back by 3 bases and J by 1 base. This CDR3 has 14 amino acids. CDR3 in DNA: TGCGCCAGCAGCTACGGACTAGGCACAGATACGCAGTATTTT. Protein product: CASSYGLGTDTQYF.